The entry that follows covers one T cell receptor beta chain sequence. As originally analysed: Scientists estimated how many nucleated cells there were by amplifying reference gene primers. Libraries were prepared by immunoSEQ multiplex PCR; TCRdb keeps only in-frame clonotypes and omits some of them. The DNA was the basis for D and trimming; V, J and clone size are from that table. The sample contains 23,000 or so clones, 90% to 95% of which appear only once. The data were taken from a study of blood T cell repertoires in COVID-19. Study at large: Acute and convalescent COVID-19 specimens originated in the United States, Italy and Spain.

The germline V gene has CDR1 WNHNN and CDR2 SYGVQD (reference sequence). V lost 2 bases, J lost 5 bases, and 9 bases lay in between. This CDR3 is built from 13 residues. Material: peripheral blood. The source is a human donor in a cohort sampled during active COVID-19. The J gene is TRBJ2-5, the V gene TRBV10-1; D is unclear. The CDR3 DNA sequence: TGCGCCAGCAGTGAGGATCACGGGGAGACCCAGTACTTC. As protein: CASSEDHGETQYF.